Sequencing of this TCR beta chain was carried out in a study of a mutant IDH1 vaccine in newly diagnosed glioma (dated by TCRdb to the early 2020s). About the full investigation: Vaccination was initiated 4-6 weeks after radiotherapy alone, or concurrently with temozolomide cycles in the chemotherapy-containing groups. Of the approximately 33 treated patients, approximately 62% were male and approximately 38% were female, and a mean age of approximately 40 years was recorded. Longitudinal TCRB deep sequencing was performed for about two dozen treated patients wherever samples were available for exploratory analyses. Prior to enrollment, patients had been given standard therapy consisting of radiotherapy alone, temozolomide alone, or radiochemotherapy with temozolomide, with the combination given to most patients. The week-35 safety follow-up was designated visit V12, and the week-47 end of study was designated visit V13. Peripheral blood was collected at six visits: V03 (baseline), V05, V07, V10, V12 and V13.

In the case of this clone: The specificity of this receptor is unknown. One base away there is no much larger clone; base qualities are not given.

Per the publication, the time point label means: week 47, end of study. Every vaccine dose consisted of 300 ug of a 20-mer mutant IDH1 peptide in Montanide, administered subcutaneously together with topical imiquimod. Eight vaccinations were administered to patients in weeks 1, 3, 5, 7, 11, 15, 19 and 23, corresponding to visits V03 through V10. The donors had newly diagnosed IDH1-mutant astrocytomas of WHO grade 3 or 4 that showed loss of nuclear ATRX. The samples were drawn from NOA16, a multicentre, single-arm, open-label phase I trial in Germany that tested a mutant IDH1 peptide vaccine in humans for the first time. Genomic DNA for TCRB sequencing was isolated from EDTA blood with the DNeasy Blood and Tissue Kit. Library creation used the immunoSEQ multiplex PCR assay. Following the manufacturer's protocol, the hsTCRB Kit was used to amplify rearranged TCR beta chain sequences. Sequencing of TCRB libraries was carried out on an Illumina MiSeq. The original methods were these. The kit vendor's proprietary platform handled demultiplexing, trimming and gene mapping. In TCRdb, the immuneACCESS table is reduced to in-frame sequences with V and J assigned. These tables do not hold every clone; where another copy was compared, an unresolved V gene accounts for under half, and the others remain unexplained. V, J and clone size reflect that table, while D and trimming were determined from the DNA. The sample has about 94,000 clones on record, roughly 91% of them singletons. The leading ten clones occupy approximately 0.8% of the sample.

What the study reported, not specific to this receptor: No apparent relationship was observed between pseudoprogression and alterations in the top peripheral T cell clonotypes detected by TCRB sequencing. Immune responses induced by the vaccine were seen in more than 85% of patients across multiple MHC alleles. PBMC samples for TCRB deep sequencing were selected based on availability. According to the authors, sample limitations meant that analyses of patient blood samples could not be reproduced.

The clonotype originates from a woman between 50 and 59 years old with glioma. Here the sequenced sample was PBMCs, taken from a glioma patient whose treatment included an IDH1 peptide vaccine.

This receptor carries the CDR3 CASSRTVGNEKLFF. The DNA is TGCGCCAGCAGCCGGACAGTTGGTAATGAAAAACTGTTTTTT. The chain is assembled from TRBV5-1 and TRBJ1-4, with TRBD1 as a weak D call on 6 bases. The germline V gene specifies SGHRS as CDR1 and YFSETQ as CDR2. V loses 4 bases of germline sequence and J loses 4 bases, and the interval between the two ends is 11 bases. The CDR3 spans 14 residues, from the cysteine through the phenylalanine. Only CDR3 DNA remains: 42 bases, in frame from the first base.